Described below is a single T cell receptor (beta chain) sequence and its context. This clone appeared once. No cognate antigen has been identified for it. Qualities for individual bases were not recorded, and no much larger clone is one base off. The sample originates from a study of blood T cell repertoires in COVID-19 (dated by TCRdb to the early 2020s). Background on the whole study: Samples from collaborators originated in the United States, Italy and Spain and spanned both the acute and convalescent phases of COVID-19. The prospective study material was composed of cDNA or gDNA derived from T cells, B-cell-depleted T cells, or PBMCs. The dataset comprised deeply sampled blood TCRbeta repertoires from subjects exposed to, actively infected with, or recovered from COVID-19. The repertoires were released in a freely available public database intended as a resource for research on the immune response to SARS-CoV-2. Samples came from the ongoing ImmuneRACE study (first 160 participants) plus 1,254 subjects from 6 global collaborators. A de-identified subject ID, COVID-19 status, age in years and sex were almost always included in the sample metadata. Where available, HLA class I and class II types were obtained from metadata supplied by the sample provider rather than from assay-based typing.

The collaborating institutions used their own protocols to collect whole blood in K2EDTA tubes. For TCRbeta analysis, collaborators shipped samples as frozen whole blood, isolated PBMCs, or DNA extracted from either of those sample types. V is clipped by 8 bases and J by 2 bases, and the sequence between their germline boundaries is 10 bases long. The CDR3 runs 13 amino acids, cysteine and phenylalanine included. Here the CDR3 DNA is all that survives: 39 bases in frame from base 1. The germline V gene supplies CDR1 SNHLY and CDR2 FYNNEI. Paper-wide results and their limitations: The quantity of clinical and demographic metadata differed by source and by participant and was supplied without curation.

TCRbeta CDR3 regions were amplified from genomic DNA using the immunoSEQ Assay, a bias-controlled multiplex PCR. Turning to the authors' computational methods: Within the assay, amplification of reference gene primers was used to estimate how many nucleated cells each sample contained. Sequence reads were collapsed and filtered to measure the absolute abundance of every unique TCRbeta CDR3 rearrangement. For each sample, productive Simpson clonality was calculated as the square root of Simpson's diversity index across productive rearrangements. TCRdb obtained this table from immuneACCESS and retained in-frame rearrangements with V and J assigned. These tables miss some clones; where compared with another copy, unresolved V genes account for less than half of the shortfall, and the remainder is unexplained. The V and J calls and clone size are taken from that table; D and trimming were inferred from the DNA. The sample data list fewer than 200,000 clones, and roughly 85% of these were observed just once. The top ten clonotypes cover around 7.8% of the sample.

The source is a woman in her fifties or sixties with acute or convalescent COVID-19. The V gene is TRBV2 and the J gene is TRBJ1-5; D gene: possibly TRBD1, on 5 matching bases. Input material: peripheral blood. The CDR3 in this case is CASQGWGNQPQHF. The DNA sequence is TGTGCCAGCCAGGGATGGGGCAATCAGCCCCAGCATTTT. With all but the CDR3 taken from the reference TRBV2 and TRBJ1-5 genes, the full variable domain is: EPEVTQTPSHQVTQMGQEVILRCVPISNHLYFYWYRQILGQKVEFLVSFYNNEISEKSEIFDDQFSVERPDGSNFTLKIRSTKLEDSAMYFCASQGWGNQPQHFGDGTRLSIL.